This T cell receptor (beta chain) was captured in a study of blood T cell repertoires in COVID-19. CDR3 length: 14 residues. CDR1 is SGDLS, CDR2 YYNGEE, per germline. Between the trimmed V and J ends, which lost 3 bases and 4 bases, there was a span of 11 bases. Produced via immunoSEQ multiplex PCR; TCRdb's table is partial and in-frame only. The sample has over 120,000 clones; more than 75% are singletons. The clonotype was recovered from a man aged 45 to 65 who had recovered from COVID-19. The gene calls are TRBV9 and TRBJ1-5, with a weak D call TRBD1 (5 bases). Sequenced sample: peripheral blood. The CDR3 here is CASSDGAVNQPQHF. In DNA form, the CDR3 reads TGTGCCAGCAGCGATGGGGCAGTAAATCAGCCCCAGCATTTT.